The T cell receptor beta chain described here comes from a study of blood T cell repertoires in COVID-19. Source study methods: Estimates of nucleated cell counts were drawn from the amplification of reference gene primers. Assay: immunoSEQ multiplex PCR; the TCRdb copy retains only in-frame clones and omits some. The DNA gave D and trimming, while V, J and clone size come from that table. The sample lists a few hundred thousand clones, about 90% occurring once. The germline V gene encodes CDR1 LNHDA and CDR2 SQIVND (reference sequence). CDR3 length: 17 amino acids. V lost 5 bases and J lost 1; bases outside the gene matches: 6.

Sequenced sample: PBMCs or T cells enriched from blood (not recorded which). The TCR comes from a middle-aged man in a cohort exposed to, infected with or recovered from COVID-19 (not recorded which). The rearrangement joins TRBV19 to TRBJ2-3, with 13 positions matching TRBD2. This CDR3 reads CASSPRLAGGRTDTQYF. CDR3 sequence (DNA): TGTGCCAGTAGTCCACGACTAGCGGGAGGTCGCACAGATACGCAGTATTTT.